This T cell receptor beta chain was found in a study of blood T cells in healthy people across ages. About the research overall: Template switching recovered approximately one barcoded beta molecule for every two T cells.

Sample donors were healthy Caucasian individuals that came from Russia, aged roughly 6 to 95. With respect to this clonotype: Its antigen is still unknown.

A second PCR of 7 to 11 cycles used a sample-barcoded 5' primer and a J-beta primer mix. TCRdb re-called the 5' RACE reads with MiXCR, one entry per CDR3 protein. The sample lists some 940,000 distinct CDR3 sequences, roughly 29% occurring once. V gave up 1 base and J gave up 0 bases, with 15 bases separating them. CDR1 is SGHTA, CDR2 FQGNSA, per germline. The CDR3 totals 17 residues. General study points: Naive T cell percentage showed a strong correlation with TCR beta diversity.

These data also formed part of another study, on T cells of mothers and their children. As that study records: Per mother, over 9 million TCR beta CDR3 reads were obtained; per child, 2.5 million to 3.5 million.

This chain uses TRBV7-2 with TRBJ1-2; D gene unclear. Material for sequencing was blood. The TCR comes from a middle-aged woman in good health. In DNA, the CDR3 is TGTGCCAGCAGCTTAGTGTTTACGAGGGATCCTAACTATGGCTACACCTTC. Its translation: CASSLVFTRDPNYGYTF. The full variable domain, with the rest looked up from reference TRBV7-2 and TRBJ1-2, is GAGVSQSPSNKVTEKGKDVELRCDPISGHTALYWYRQSLGQGLEFLIYFQGNSAPDKSGLPSDRFSAERTGGSVSTLTIQRTQQEDSAVYLCASSLVFTRDPNYGYTFGSGTRLTVV.